This is a list of T cell receptor beta chains from one sample in a study of monozygotic twins with inflammatory bowel disease. TCRdb re-called the 5' RACE reads and catalogs CDR3 proteins one per entry, DNA excluded. The sample includes around 210,000 distinct CDR3 sequences. The sequenced sample was blood. These TCRs come from a human donor with ulcerative colitis or Crohn's disease, or a healthy co-twin of an affected twin (not recorded which). Each CDR3 is given with its conserved first and last residue.

J gene	V gene	CDR3 protein
TRBJ2-5	TRBV4-3	CASSQSASGWGGETQYF
TRBJ2-7	TRBV30	CAWSVGGLTYEQYF
TRBJ1-2	TRBV27	CASSLLAQDSSFYGYTF
TRBJ2-5	TRBV5-1	CASSLVSAEEETQYF
TRBJ1-1	TRBV30	CAWKGRWMVEAFF
TRBJ2-3	TRBV4-1	CASSQETSGVSDTQYF
TRBJ2-1	TRBV3-1	CASSQLGTRDEQFF
TRBJ2-7	TRBV29-1	CSVVGSYEQYF
TRBJ2-3	TRBV7-9	CASTRGLTQNTQYF
TRBJ1-1	TRBV11-2	CASSADLLGTEAFF
TRBJ1-1	TRBV10-3	CAISPLASQGAEAFF
TRBJ2-2	TRBV4-3	CASSQGSGGNTGELFF
TRBJ2-3	TRBV15	CATSRVRSGDTQYF
TRBJ2-7	TRBV5-1	CASSLAAGSVEQYF
TRBJ2-1	TRBV7-9	CASSLGAGNNEQFF
TRBJ2-5	TRBV6-1	CASSQRGGQETQYF
TRBJ1-2	TRBV28	CASSRRAVLGYGYTF
TRBJ2-7	TRBV27	CASSPTGGGIYEQYF
TRBJ2-7	TRBV6-6	CASSYSETPYEQYF
TRBJ1-1	TRBV7-2	CASSLTGLSTEAFF
TRBJ2-1	TRBV15	CATSRDYPAGGTYNEQFF
TRBJ2-6	TRBV5-5	CASSQGQGLSGANVLTF
TRBJ1-1	TRBV10-3	CAIGGHKNTEAFF